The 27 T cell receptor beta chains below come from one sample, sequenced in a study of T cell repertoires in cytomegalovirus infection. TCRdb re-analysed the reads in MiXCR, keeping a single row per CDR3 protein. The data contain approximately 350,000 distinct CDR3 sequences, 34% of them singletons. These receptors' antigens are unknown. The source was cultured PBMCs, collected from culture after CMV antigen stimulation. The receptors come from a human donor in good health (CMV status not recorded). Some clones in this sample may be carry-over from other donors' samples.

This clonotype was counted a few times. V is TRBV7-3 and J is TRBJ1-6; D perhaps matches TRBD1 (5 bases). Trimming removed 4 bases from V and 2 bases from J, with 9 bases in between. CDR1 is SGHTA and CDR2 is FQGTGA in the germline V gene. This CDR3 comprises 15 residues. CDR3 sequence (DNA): TGTGCCAGCAGCTCGTCAGGGCCCTATAATTCACCCCTCCACTTT. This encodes CASSSSGPYNSPLHF.

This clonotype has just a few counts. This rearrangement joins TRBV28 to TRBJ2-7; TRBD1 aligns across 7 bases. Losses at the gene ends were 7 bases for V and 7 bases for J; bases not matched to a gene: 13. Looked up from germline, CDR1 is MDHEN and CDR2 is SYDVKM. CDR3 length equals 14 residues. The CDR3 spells CASNPPGQPREQYF. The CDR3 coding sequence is TGTGCCAGCAACCCCCCGGGACAGCCTCGGGAGCAGTACTTC.

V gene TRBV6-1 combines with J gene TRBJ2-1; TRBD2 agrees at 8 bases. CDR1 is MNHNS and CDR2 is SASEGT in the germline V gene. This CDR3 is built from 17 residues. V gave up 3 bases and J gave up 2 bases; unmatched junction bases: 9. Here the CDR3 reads CASSDPGGLGAYNEQFF. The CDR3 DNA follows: TGTGCCAGCAGTGACCCCGGGGGACTAGGGGCCTACAATGAGCAGTTCTTC.

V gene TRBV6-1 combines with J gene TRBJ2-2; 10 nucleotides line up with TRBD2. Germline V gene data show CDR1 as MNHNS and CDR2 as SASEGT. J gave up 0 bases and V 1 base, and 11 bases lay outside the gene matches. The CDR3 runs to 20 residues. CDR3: CASSEVIAGGIFANTGELFF. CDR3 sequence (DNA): TGTGCCAGCAGTGAAGTCATAGCGGGGGGCATTTTCGCGAACACCGGGGAGCTGTTTTTT.

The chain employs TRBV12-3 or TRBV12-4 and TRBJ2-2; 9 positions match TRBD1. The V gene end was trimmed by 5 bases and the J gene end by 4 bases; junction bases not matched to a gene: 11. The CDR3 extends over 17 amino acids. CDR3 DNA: TGTGCCAGCAGTGCACTCGGGACAGGGATTGTCACCGGGGAGCTGTTTTTT. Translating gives CASSALGTGIVTGELFF.

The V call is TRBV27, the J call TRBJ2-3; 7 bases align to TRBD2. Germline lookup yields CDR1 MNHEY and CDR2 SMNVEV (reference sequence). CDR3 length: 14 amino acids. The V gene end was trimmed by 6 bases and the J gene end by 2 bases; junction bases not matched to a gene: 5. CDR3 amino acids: CASRLAPLTDTQYF. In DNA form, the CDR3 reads TGTGCCAGCAGACTAGCGCCTCTCACAGATACGCAGTATTTT.

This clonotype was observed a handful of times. The CDR3 sequence is CASSLELGGGDTQYF. DNA of the CDR3: TGTGCCAGCAGCTTAGAGCTTGGGGGTGGAGATACGCAGTATTTT. The chain carries TRBV7-2 and TRBJ2-3, with D perhaps assigned TRBD1 or TRBD2 (5 bases each). The ends were cut back, 1 base at V and 5 bases at J, with 13 bases in the middle. This CDR3 region has 15 residues. Germline values: CDR1 SGHTA, CDR2 FQGNSA.

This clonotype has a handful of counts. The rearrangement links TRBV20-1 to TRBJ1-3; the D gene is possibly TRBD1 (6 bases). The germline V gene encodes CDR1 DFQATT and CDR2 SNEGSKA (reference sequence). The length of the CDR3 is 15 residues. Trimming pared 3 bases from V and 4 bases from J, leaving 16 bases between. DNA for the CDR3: TGCAGTGCTAGGGTCCGGGGGGCGCCCGGAAACACCATATATTTT. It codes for CSARVRGAPGNTIYF.

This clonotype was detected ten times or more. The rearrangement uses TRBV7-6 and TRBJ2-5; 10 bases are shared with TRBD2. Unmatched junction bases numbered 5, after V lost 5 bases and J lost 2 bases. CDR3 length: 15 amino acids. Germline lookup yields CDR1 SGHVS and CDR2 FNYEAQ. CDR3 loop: CASSPGTSVQETQYF. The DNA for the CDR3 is TGTGCCAGCAGCCCAGGGACTAGCGTTCAAGAGACCCAGTACTTC.

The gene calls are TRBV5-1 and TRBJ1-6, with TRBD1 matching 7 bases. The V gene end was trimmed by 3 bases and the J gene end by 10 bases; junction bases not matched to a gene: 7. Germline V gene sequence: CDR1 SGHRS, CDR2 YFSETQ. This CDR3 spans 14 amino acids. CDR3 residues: CASSSGQSESPLHF. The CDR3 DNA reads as TGCGCCAGCAGCTCGGGACAGAGTGAATCACCCCTCCACTTT.

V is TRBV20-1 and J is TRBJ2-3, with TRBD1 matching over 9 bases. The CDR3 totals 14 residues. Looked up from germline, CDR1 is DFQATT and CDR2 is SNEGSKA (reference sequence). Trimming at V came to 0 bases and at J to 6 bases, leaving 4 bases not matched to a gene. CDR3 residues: CSARDPQGADTQYF. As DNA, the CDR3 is TGCAGTGCTAGAGATCCACAGGGGGCGGATACGCAGTATTTT.

The CDR3 DNA follows: TGTGCCAGGGCTCCTAGGGGGCGGAAGGGCAAAAACATTCAGTACTTC. Translating gives CARAPRGRKGKNIQYF. The chain uses TRBV6-1 and TRBJ2-4; 7 positions match TRBD1. Germline loops: CDR1 MNHNS, CDR2 SASEGT. The length of the CDR3 is 16 residues. Unmatched junction bases numbered 14, after V lost 9 bases and J lost 3 bases.

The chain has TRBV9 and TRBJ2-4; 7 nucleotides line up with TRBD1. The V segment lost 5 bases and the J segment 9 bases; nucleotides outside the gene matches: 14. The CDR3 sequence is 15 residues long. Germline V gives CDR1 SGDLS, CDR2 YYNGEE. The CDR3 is CASSSVTGQMAIQYF. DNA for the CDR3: TGTGCCAGCAGTAGCGTAACGGGACAGATGGCCATTCAGTACTTC.

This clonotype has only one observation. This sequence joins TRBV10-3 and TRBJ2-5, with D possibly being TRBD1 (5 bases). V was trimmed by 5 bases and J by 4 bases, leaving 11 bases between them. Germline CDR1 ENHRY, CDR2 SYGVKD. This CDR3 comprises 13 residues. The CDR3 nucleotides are TGTGCCATCAGTCGGACAACACGAGAGACCCAGTACTTC. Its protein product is CAISRTTRETQYF.

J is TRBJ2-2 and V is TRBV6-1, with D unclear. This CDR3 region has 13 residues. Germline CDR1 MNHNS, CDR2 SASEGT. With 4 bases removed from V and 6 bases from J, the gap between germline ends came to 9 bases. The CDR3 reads CASSGIGAGELFF. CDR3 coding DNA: TGTGCCAGCAGTGGGATAGGTGCCGGGGAGCTGTTTTTT.

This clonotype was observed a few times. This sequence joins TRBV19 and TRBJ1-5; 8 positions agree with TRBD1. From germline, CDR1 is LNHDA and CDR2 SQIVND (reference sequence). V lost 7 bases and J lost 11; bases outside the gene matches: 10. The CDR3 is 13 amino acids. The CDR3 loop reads CASTRTGTRSQHF. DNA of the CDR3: TGTGCCAGTACCCGGACAGGGACCAGGTCCCAGCATTTT.

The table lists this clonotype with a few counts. The CDR3 is CASSSWSSGAYNEQFF. The CDR3 DNA follows: TGTGCCAGCAGCTCCTGGTCCAGCGGAGCCTACAATGAGCAGTTCTTC. This chain connects TRBV7-6 to TRBJ2-1; perhaps TRBD2 as D (5 bases). The length of the CDR3 is 16 residues. V dropped 4 bases and J dropped 2 bases, with 15 bases sitting between them. Germline V gene lookup returns CDR1 SGHVS and CDR2 FNYEAQ.

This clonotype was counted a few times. CDR3 bases: TGTGCCAGCAGTGAAAAGGGACTAGCGGGATTCTACAATGAGCAGTTCTTC. Residues: CASSEKGLAGFYNEQFF. The chain recombines TRBV2 with TRBJ2-1, with TRBD2 identical over 13 bases. J lost 3 bases, V lost 2 bases, and 4 bases had no gene match. This CDR3 has 17 amino acids. Germline CDR1 is SNHLY and CDR2 is FYNNEI.

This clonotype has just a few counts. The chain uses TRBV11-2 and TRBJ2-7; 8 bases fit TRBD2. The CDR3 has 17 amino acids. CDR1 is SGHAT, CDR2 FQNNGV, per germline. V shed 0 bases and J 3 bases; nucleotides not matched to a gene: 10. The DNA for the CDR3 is TGTGCCAGCAGCTTAGAGATATTGTTAGCGGGGAACTACGAGCAGTACTTC. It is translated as CASSLEILLAGNYEQYF.

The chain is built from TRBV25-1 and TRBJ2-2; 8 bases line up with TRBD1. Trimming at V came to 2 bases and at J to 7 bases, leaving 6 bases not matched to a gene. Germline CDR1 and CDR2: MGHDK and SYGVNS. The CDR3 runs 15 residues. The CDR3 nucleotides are TGTGCCAGCAGTGAACAGGGGGCAAGGATCGGGGAGCTGTTTTTT. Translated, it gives CASSEQGARIGELFF.

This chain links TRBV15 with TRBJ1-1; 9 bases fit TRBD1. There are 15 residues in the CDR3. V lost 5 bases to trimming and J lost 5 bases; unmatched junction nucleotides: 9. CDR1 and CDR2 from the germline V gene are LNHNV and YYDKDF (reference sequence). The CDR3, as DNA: TGTGCCACCAGCGGAGGGACAGGGCGCGAAACTGAAGCTTTCTTT. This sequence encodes CATSGGTGRETEAFF.

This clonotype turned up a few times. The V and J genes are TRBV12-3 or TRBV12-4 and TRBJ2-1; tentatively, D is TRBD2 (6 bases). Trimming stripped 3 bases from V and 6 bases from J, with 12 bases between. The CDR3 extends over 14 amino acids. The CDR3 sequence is CASSFLTSSNEQFF. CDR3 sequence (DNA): TGTGCCAGCAGTTTTTTGACTAGTAGCAATGAGCAGTTCTTC.

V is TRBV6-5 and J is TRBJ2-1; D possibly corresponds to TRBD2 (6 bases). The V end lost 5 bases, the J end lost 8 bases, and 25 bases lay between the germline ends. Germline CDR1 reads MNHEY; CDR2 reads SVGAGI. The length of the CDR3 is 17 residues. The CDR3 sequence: CASSPRSYGRMVDEQFF. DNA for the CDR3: TGTGCCAGCAGTCCCCGGTCTTACGGGAGAATGGTCGATGAGCAGTTCTTC.

The CDR3 reads CASSPPAGTGSNGYTF. In DNA, the CDR3 is TGTGCCAGCAGCCCCCCGGCCGGGACAGGGTCGAATGGCTACACCTTC. V usage is TRBV7-2 and J usage is TRBJ1-2, with TRBD1 identical over 9 bases. CDR3 length: 16 residues. V trimming: 5 bases; J trimming: 6 bases; junction bases outside the gene matches: 13. Germline CDR1 and CDR2: SGHTA and FQGNSA.

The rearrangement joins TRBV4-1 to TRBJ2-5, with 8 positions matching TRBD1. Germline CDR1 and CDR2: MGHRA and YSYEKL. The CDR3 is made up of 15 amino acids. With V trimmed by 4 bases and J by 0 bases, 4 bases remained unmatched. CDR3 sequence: CASSPGTGDQETQYF. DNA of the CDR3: TGCGCCAGCAGCCCCGGGACAGGCGACCAAGAGACCCAGTACTTC.

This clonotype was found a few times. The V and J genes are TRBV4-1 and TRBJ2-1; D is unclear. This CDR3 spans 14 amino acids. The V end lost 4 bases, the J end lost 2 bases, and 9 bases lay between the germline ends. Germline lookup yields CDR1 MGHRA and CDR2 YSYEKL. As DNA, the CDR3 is TGCGCCAGCAGCCTTGAAGCTCCCTACAATGAGCAGTTCTTC. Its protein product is CASSLEAPYNEQFF.

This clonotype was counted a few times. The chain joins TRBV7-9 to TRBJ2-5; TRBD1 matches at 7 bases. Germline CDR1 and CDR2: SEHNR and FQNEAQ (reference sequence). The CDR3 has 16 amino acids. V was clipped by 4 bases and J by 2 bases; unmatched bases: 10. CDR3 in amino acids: CASSSLTGVEQETQYF. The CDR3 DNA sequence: TGTGCCAGCAGCTCCCTAACAGGGGTTGAGCAAGAGACCCAGTACTTC.